This TCR beta chain was obtained from a study of blood T cell repertoires in COVID-19 (TCRdb year 2020). With respect to the entire study: The collaborator samples originated in the United States, Italy and Spain and spanned the acute and convalescent phases of COVID-19. The material from the prospective study consisted of cDNA or gDNA derived from T cells, B-cell-depleted T cells, or PBMCs. Deeply sampled blood TCRbeta repertoires from subjects exposed to, actively infected with, or recovered from COVID-19 were included in the dataset. The repertoires were released in a freely available public database intended as a resource for research on the immune response to SARS-CoV-2. The samples were drawn from two sources: the first 160 participants of the ongoing ImmuneRACE study, and 1,254 subjects contributed by 6 global collaborators. A de-identified subject ID, COVID-19 status, age in years and sex were almost always included in the sample metadata. Where available, HLA class I and class II types were taken from metadata supplied by the sample provider and were not determined by assay-based typing. Overall study outcomes, separate from this receptor: How much clinical and demographic metadata was included differed by source and by participant, and the metadata was provided uncurated.

In regard to this clone: It lacks a known antigen. Base-call qualities are not available, and no considerably larger clone is one nucleotide away.

TCRbeta CDR3 regions were amplified from genomic DNA using the immunoSEQ Assay, a bias-controlled multiplex PCR. From the authors' description of their analysis: Within the assay, amplification of reference gene primers was used to estimate how many nucleated cells each sample contained. Sequence reads were collapsed and filtered to measure the absolute abundance of every unique TCRbeta CDR3 rearrangement. For each sample, productive Simpson clonality was calculated as the square root of Simpson's diversity index across productive rearrangements. TCRdb stores this immuneACCESS table with in-frame sequences only. Part of the clones is absent; in the studies checked, under half of the shortfall reflects unresolved V genes, and no reason is known for the rest. D and trimming come from the DNA, and the V and J calls and clone size come from that table. This sample is represented by tens of thousands of clones; just over 85% of them were singletons. 4.8% of the sample rests with the top ten.

The CDR1 and CDR2 encoded by the germline V gene (reference sequence) are GTSNPN and SVGIG. Spanning cysteine to phenylalanine, the CDR3 consists of 15 amino acids. The read is trimmed to its CDR3 DNA, 45 bases read in frame from base 1. V gives up 0 bases and J gives up 6 bases, and the segment between their germline ends measures 12 bases. The collaborating institutions used their own protocols to collect whole blood in K2EDTA tubes. Collaborator samples were shipped for TCRbeta analysis as frozen whole blood, isolated PBMCs, or DNA extracted from either sample type. The clonotype originates from an elderly woman with acute or convalescent COVID-19. The sample was peripheral blood. Here the chain combines TRBV30 and TRBJ1-6; no D gene can be assigned with confidence. The base sequence is TGTGCCTGGAGTGTATCCAACAGCTTTAATTCACCCCTCCACTTT. Its amino acids are CAWSVSNSFNSPLHF.